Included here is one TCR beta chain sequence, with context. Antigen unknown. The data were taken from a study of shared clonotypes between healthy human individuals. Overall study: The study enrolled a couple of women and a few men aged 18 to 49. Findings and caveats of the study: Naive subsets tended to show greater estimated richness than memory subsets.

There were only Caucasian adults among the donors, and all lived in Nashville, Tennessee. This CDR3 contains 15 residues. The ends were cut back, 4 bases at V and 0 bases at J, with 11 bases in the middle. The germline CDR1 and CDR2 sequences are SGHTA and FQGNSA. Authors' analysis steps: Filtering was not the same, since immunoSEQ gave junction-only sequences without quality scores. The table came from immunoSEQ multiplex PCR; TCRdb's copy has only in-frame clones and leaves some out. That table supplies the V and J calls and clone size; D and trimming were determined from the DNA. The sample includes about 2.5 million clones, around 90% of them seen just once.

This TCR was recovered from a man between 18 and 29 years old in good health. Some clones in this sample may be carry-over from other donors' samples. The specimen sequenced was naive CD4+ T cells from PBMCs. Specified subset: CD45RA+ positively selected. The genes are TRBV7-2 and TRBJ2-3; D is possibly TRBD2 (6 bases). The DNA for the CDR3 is TGTGCCAGCAGCTACACCGGGACTAGCACAGATACGCAGTATTTT. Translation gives CASSYTGTSTDTQYF.